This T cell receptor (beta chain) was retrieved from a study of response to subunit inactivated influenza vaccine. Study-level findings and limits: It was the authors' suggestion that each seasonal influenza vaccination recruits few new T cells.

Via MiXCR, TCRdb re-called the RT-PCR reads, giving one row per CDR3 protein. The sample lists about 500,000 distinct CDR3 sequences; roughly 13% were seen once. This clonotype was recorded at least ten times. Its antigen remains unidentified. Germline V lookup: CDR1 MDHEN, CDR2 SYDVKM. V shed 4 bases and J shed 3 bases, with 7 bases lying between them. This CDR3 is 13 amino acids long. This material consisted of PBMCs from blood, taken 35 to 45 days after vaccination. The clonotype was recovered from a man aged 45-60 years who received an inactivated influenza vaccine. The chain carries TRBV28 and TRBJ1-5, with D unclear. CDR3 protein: CASSSVDNQPQHF. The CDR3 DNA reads TGTGCCAGCAGTTCAGTCGACAATCAGCCCCAGCATTTT. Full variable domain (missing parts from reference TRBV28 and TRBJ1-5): DVKVTQSSRYLVKRTGEKVFLECVQDMDHENMFWYRQDPGLGLRLIYFSYDVKMKEKGDIPEGYSVSREKKERFSLILESASTNQTSMYLCASSSVDNQPQHFGDGTRLSIL.